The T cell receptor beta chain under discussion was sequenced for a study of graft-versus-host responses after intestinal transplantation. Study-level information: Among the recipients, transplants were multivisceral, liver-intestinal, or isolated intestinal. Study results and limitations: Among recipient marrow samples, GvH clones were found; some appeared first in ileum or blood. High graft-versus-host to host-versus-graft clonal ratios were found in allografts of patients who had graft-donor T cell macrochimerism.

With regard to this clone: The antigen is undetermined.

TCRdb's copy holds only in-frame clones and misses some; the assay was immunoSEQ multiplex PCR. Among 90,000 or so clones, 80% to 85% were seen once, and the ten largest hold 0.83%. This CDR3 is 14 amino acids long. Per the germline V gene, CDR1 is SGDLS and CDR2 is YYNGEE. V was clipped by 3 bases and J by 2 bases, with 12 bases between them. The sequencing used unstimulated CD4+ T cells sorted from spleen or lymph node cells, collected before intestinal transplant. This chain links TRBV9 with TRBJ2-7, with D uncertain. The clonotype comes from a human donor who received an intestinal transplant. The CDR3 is CASSGMNGAYEQYF. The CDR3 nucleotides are TGTGCCAGCAGCGGTATGAACGGAGCCTACGAGCAGTACTTC.